These T cell receptor beta chains were read from a single sample in a study of blood T cells in healthy people across ages. TCRdb processed the 5' RACE reads anew with MiXCR; each CDR3 protein has one entry. Altogether 800,000 to 1,000,000 distinct CDR3 sequences are present, around 49% being singletons, with the ten largest covering around 15%. Sequencing used blood. These receptors all come from a man aged 25-45 years in good health. The CDR3 runs from the conserved cysteine through the conserved F or W. D genes are given only for firm matches. The size of a clone is reported for some rows only, either as once, few or many, or as a class for expanded clones.

D: -
size: -
J: TRBJ2-7
V: TRBV29-1
DNA: TGCAGCGTTGTAAACCCCGGAGGTTACGAGCAGTACTTC
CDR3: CSVVNPGGYEQYF

D: TRBD1
size: -
J: TRBJ2-7
V: TRBV5-5
DNA: TGTGCCAGCAGCCCCCAGACAGGGGCCTACGAGCAGTACTTC
CDR3: CASSPQTGAYEQYF

D: -
size: -
J: TRBJ2-1
V: TRBV5-1
DNA: TGCGCCAGCAGCTTGGGGGTCTCGGCTGCCCATGAGCAGTTCTTC
CDR3: CASSLGVSAAHEQFF

D: TRBD1
size: -
J: TRBJ2-7
V: TRBV29-1
DNA: TGCAGCGTGGCGGACAGGGGCAGAGTCGAGCAGTACTTC
CDR3: CSVADRGRVEQYF

D: -
size: -
J: TRBJ1-2
V: TRBV7-9
DNA: TGTGCCAGCACCCAAACTAGGGGTGATGGCTACACCTTC
CDR3: CASTQTRGDGYTF

D: -
size: few
J: TRBJ1-6
V: TRBV27
DNA: TGTGCCAGCAGTTTTTGGAATTCACCCCTCCACTTT
CDR3: CASSFWNSPLHF

D: -
size: -
J: TRBJ2-7
V: TRBV12-3/TRBV12-4
DNA: TGTGCCAGCAACCCCTCGCTCCTCTCCTACGAGCAGTACTTC
CDR3: CASNPSLLSYEQYF

D: -
size: -
J: TRBJ2-6
V: TRBV2
DNA: TGTGCCAGCAGCTCGGGCAGGGGAGTTTCCGGGGCCAACGTCCTGACTTTC
CDR3: CASSSGRGVSGANVLTF

D: -
size: few
J: TRBJ2-1
V: TRBV25-1
DNA: TGTGCCAGCAGCCAACCAGGAAAGGGGGAGAATGAGCAGTTCTTC
CDR3: CASSQPGKGENEQFF

D: -
size: -
J: TRBJ2-1
V: TRBV20-1
DNA: TGCAGTGCTAAGGGGGGCTTCAACAATGAGCAGTTCTTC
CDR3: CSAKGGFNNEQFF

D: TRBD2
size: few
J: TRBJ2-3
V: TRBV5-4
DNA: TGTGCCAGCAGCTTGTCCGCCGGGACTAGCGGAGGTGATACGCAGTATTTT
CDR3: CASSLSAGTSGGDTQYF

D: -
size: -
J: TRBJ1-1
V: TRBV20-1
DNA: TGCAGTGCTTGGAGTAACAGGGCGGGCACTGAAGCTTTCTTT
CDR3: CSAWSNRAGTEAFF

D: -
size: -
J: TRBJ2-7
V: TRBV19
DNA: TGTGCCAGTAGTATTGCGGGGTTATGGAACGAGCAGTACTTC
CDR3: CASSIAGLWNEQYF

D: -
size: few
J: TRBJ2-3
V: TRBV6-2/TRBV6-3
DNA: TGTGCCAGCAGTTGGACAGGAGGGGGAGATACGCAGTATTTT
CDR3: CASSWTGGGDTQYF

D: -
size: -
J: TRBJ1-4
V: TRBV4-2
DNA: TGTGCCAGCAGCCAAGATGCAGGGGTGGATGAAAAACTGTTTTTT
CDR3: CASSQDAGVDEKLFF

D: TRBD1
size: -
J: TRBJ1-2
V: TRBV5-1
DNA: TGCGCCAGCAGTCTCAATCTACAGGGGACTCTCTATGGCTACACCTTC
CDR3: CASSLNLQGTLYGYTF

D: -
size: -
J: TRBJ2-4
V: TRBV20-1
DNA: TGCAGTGCTGAGGAAGAGGCTAGGAAGGCTAAAAACATTCAGTACTTC
CDR3: CSAEEEARKAKNIQYF

D: -
size: many
J: TRBJ2-7
V: TRBV6-6
DNA: TGTGCCAGCAGTTTGCCTAGCGTCTACGAGCAGTACTTC
CDR3: CASSLPSVYEQYF

D: TRBD1
size: many
J: TRBJ2-1
V: TRBV29-1
DNA: TGCAGCGGGCATCAGACTTCCGGGACAGGGACTCAGTTCTTC
CDR3: CSGHQTSGTGTQFF

D: -
size: -
J: TRBJ2-1
V: TRBV5-1
DNA: TGCGCCAGCAGCTCTGATCAGAATGAGCAGTTCTTC
CDR3: CASSSDQNEQFF

D: TRBD2
size: -
J: TRBJ2-5
V: TRBV7-2
DNA: TGTGCCACCCTACGCGGACTAGCGGGAGACCAAGAGACCCAGTACTTC
CDR3: CATLRGLAGDQETQYF

D: -
size: -
J: TRBJ1-1
V: TRBV19
DNA: TGTGCCAGTAGGGCAACAGGCTGGACTGAAGCTTTCTTT
CDR3: CASRATGWTEAFF

D: -
size: many
J: TRBJ2-1
V: TRBV12-3/TRBV12-4
DNA: TGTGCCAGCAGTTTGGCGGCTAGGGCGGATGAGCAGTTCTTC
CDR3: CASSLAARADEQFF

D: TRBD2
size: -
J: TRBJ2-7
V: TRBV4-2
DNA: TGTGCCAGCAGCCAAGAGGAAGCGGGGACCACCTACGAGCAGTACTTC
CDR3: CASSQEEAGTTYEQYF

D: -
size: many
J: TRBJ1-4
V: TRBV29-1
DNA: TGCAGCGTTGAAGTGTCAACTAATGAAAAACTGTTTTTT
CDR3: CSVEVSTNEKLFF

D: TRBD1
size: few
J: TRBJ2-7
V: TRBV3-1
DNA: TGTGCCAGCAGCCGGGGGACAGGGGGCGCTGGATACGAGCAGTACTTC
CDR3: CASSRGTGGAGYEQYF

D: TRBD1
size: few
J: TRBJ2-3
V: TRBV12-3/TRBV12-4
DNA: TGTGCCAGCGCCATACAGGGGGCGGATACGCAGTATTTT
CDR3: CASAIQGADTQYF

D: -
size: -
J: TRBJ2-5
V: TRBV7-2
DNA: TGTGCCAGCAGCTCCTACGGACAGCAAGAGACCCAGTACTTC
CDR3: CASSSYGQQETQYF

D: -
size: -
J: TRBJ1-2
V: TRBV3-1
DNA: TGTGCCACAGCTATGGGGGGCGACTATGGCTACACCTTC
CDR3: CATAMGGDYGYTF

D: TRBD1
size: few
J: TRBJ1-5
V: TRBV12-3/TRBV12-4
DNA: TGTGCCAGCAGTTTAGGGGACAGGGGTACGCAGCCCCAGCATTTT
CDR3: CASSLGDRGTQPQHF

D: -
size: -
J: TRBJ2-1
V: TRBV3-1
DNA: TGTGCCAGCACCATAATGGGGGTAGAGAATGAGCAGTTCTTC
CDR3: CASTIMGVENEQFF

D: -
size: -
J: TRBJ2-1
V: TRBV6-5
DNA: TGTGCCAGCAGTCGCCGACAGGTCTACAATGAGCAGTTCTTC
CDR3: CASSRRQVYNEQFF

D: TRBD1
size: -
J: TRBJ2-5
V: TRBV25-1
DNA: TGTGCCAGCAGTAGGGCAGGGGGCTACCAAGAGACCCAGTACTTC
CDR3: CASSRAGGYQETQYF

D: -
size: few
J: TRBJ2-5
V: TRBV29-1
DNA: TGCAGCGTTGCCTCCGGGCAGCAAGAGACCCAGTACTTC
CDR3: CSVASGQQETQYF

D: -
size: few
J: TRBJ1-6
V: TRBV3-1
DNA: TGTGCCAGCAGCCAAGATCGATTTAAGGTTCCAAATTCACCCCTCCACTTT
CDR3: CASSQDRFKVPNSPLHF

D: -
size: -
J: TRBJ2-1
V: TRBV5-6
DNA: TGTGCCAGCAGCTTGGCATCGGCGGCGAGCTCCTACAATGAGCAGTTCTTC
CDR3: CASSLASAASSYNEQFF

D: -
size: -
J: TRBJ1-4
V: TRBV10-3
DNA: TGTGCCATCAGTGCCGCCGCTAATGAAAAACTGTTTTTT
CDR3: CAISAAANEKLFF

D: TRBD2
size: -
J: TRBJ2-1
V: TRBV6-5
DNA: TGTGCCAGCAGTGCTGCTATACTAGCGGGCAATGAGCAGTTCTTC
CDR3: CASSAAILAGNEQFF

D: TRBD1
size: -
J: TRBJ2-7
V: TRBV29-1
DNA: TGCAGCGTGACCGGGACAGGGATCGACTACGAGCAGTACTTC
CDR3: CSVTGTGIDYEQYF

D: TRBD2
size: few
J: TRBJ2-7
V: TRBV4-3
DNA: TGCGCCAGCAGCCAAGCGGGACTAGATAACAAGTGGAGCTCCTACGAGCAGTACTTC
CDR3: CASSQAGLDNKWSSYEQYF

D: -
size: -
J: TRBJ2-5
V: TRBV5-8
DNA: TGTGCCAGCAGCTTGGGGTCCGGGACAAGGGGTATAGAGACCCAGTACTTC
CDR3: CASSLGSGTRGIETQYF

D: -
size: -
J: TRBJ2-1
V: TRBV7-2
DNA: TGTGCCGGCAGCTTAGCCGCGGGGTCCTACAATGAGCAGTTCTTC
CDR3: CAGSLAAGSYNEQFF

D: TRBD1
size: -
J: TRBJ2-5
V: TRBV11-2
DNA: TGTGCCAGCAGCTTAGACCATTGGGCAGGGGGCCTGGAGACCCAGTACTTC
CDR3: CASSLDHWAGGLETQYF

D: -
size: -
J: TRBJ2-1
V: TRBV3-1
DNA: TGTGCCAGCAGCCGCGGGGCGAGAGATTACAATGAGCAGTTCTTC
CDR3: CASSRGARDYNEQFF

D: TRBD1
size: few
J: TRBJ1-2
V: TRBV7-6
DNA: TGTGCCAGCAGCTCCCAGGGACAGGAGTCTGGCTACACCTTC
CDR3: CASSSQGQESGYTF

D: -
size: few
J: TRBJ1-2
V: TRBV6-6
DNA: TGTGCCAGCAGACAGGAGCATGGCTACACCTTC
CDR3: CASRQEHGYTF